This T cell receptor beta chain is from a study of cytomegalovirus exposure and HLA in healthy donors. The table lists this clone with a count of one. The antigen is undetermined. Study-wide results and caveats: Rarity characterized most TCR sequences, yet some public TCRs appeared in many donors. Investigators reported 164 TCR beta chains as tied to cytomegalovirus. In vitro work confirmed that a few CMV-associated chains recognize CMV antigens.

Sequenced by immunoSEQ multiplex PCR; TCRdb stores in-frame clones only, minus some. The sample yields roughly 190,000 clones, around nine tenths seen once. CDR1 and CDR2 (germline): GTSNPN, SVGIG (reference sequence). The CDR3 has 20 residues. J was trimmed by 4 bases and V by 2 bases; bases with no gene match: 25. The J gene is TRBJ1-1, the V gene TRBV30, with TRBD1 matching 7 bases. The source is a man younger than 40 in good health and CMV-seropositive. Source material: PBMCs. The CDR3 coding sequence is TGTGCCTGGAGTAGGGCCGGCCGGAGAACCAGGGGGGGGATCGGCACTGAAGCTTTCTTT. Amino acids: CAWSRAGRRTRGGIGTEAFF. The complete variable domain, with remaining parts taken from reference TRBV30 and TRBJ1-1, reads SQTIHQWPATLVQPVGSPLSLECTVEGTSNPNLYWYRQAAGRGLQLLFYSVGIGQISSEVPQNLSASRPQDRQFILSSKKLLLSDSGFYLCAWSRAGRRTRGGIGTEAFFGQGTRLTVV.